This T cell receptor beta chain came from a study of T cell responses to AZD1222 COVID-19 vaccine. Germline CDR1 and CDR2: LNHDA and SQIVND (reference sequence). V shed 5 bases and J 8 bases; nucleotides not matched to a gene: 7. The CDR3 runs to 14 residues. Study-wide points: Spike-specific TCR breadth and depth grew following two AZD1222 doses. Repertoires were collected only later (after the peak T cell response had occurred).

Generated by immunoSEQ multiplex PCR, the TCRdb table keeps only in-frame clones and is missing some. Altogether 95,000 to 150,000 clones are present, more than 70% being singletons, with the ten largest covering 4.5% to 6%. This clone was counted once. The antigen is unknown. The chain joins TRBV19 to TRBJ1-4, with 8 positions matching TRBD1. The material sequenced was peripheral blood, taken on day 0 of AZD1222 vaccination. This clonotype was obtained from an adult in good health. Here the CDR3 reads CASSPLGTGEKLFF. The DNA of the CDR3 is TGTGCCAGTAGTCCCCTCGGGACAGGAGAAAAACTGTTTTTT.